This is a list of T cell receptor beta chains from one sample in a study of cytomegalovirus exposure and HLA in healthy donors. Libraries were prepared by immunoSEQ multiplex PCR; TCRdb keeps only in-frame clonotypes and omits some of them. The table has 110,000 to 150,000 clones, 84% seen once; the top ten hold 1.4% to 1.5%. Source material: PBMCs. The receptors stem from a woman aged 25 to 39 in good health and CMV-seronegative. The CDR3 runs from the conserved cysteine through the conserved F or W. The order of the fields is D gene, CDR3 length, V gene, J gene, clone size, CDR3 DNA, CDR3 protein. D genes are given only for firm matches. Size tells how often a clone was seen (once, few, many) or the class of an expanded clone, and some rows leave it out.

d_gene: TRBD1
len: 14
v_gene: TRBV6-6
j_gene: TRBJ1-1
abundance: .
CDR3nt: TGTGCCAGTGAGGATTCAGGGGGCGCGACTGAAGCTTTCTTT
CDR3aa: CASEDSGGATEAFF

d_gene: .
len: 12
v_gene: TRBV18
j_gene: TRBJ2-3
abundance: .
CDR3nt: TGTGCCAGCTCACCATCAACAGATACGCAGTATTTT
CDR3aa: CASSPSTDTQYF

d_gene: .
len: 14
v_gene: TRBV2
j_gene: TRBJ2-3
abundance: .
CDR3nt: TGTGCCAGCAGGAGGGACCCCGGGGGAGATACGCAGTATTTT
CDR3aa: CASRRDPGGDTQYF

d_gene: TRBD1
len: 14
v_gene: TRBV7-8
j_gene: TRBJ2-7
abundance: .
CDR3nt: TGTGCCAGCAGCCGCCGGGACAGGGGGGACGAGCAGTACTTC
CDR3aa: CASSRRDRGDEQYF

d_gene: .
len: 14
v_gene: TRBV30
j_gene: TRBJ2-5
abundance: .
CDR3nt: TGTGCCTGGAGTGTGGCACAGGGAGTGTTCACCCAGTACTTC
CDR3aa: CAWSVAQGVFTQYF

d_gene: .
len: 13
v_gene: TRBV10-3
j_gene: TRBJ2-7
abundance: .
CDR3nt: TGTGCCATCAGTGAGTCGAGGGTCCACGAGCAGTACTTC
CDR3aa: CAISESRVHEQYF

d_gene: .
len: 12
v_gene: TRBV10-3
j_gene: TRBJ2-1
abundance: once
CDR3nt: TGTGCCAGCGAGGGGGGGCACAATGAGCAGTTCTTC
CDR3aa: CASEGGHNEQFF

d_gene: .
len: 14
v_gene: TRBV6-1
j_gene: TRBJ2-3
abundance: .
CDR3nt: TGTGCCAGCAGTCAGGGACTGGGTAGAGATACGCAGTATTTT
CDR3aa: CASSQGLGRDTQYF

d_gene: .
len: 13
v_gene: TRBV7-8
j_gene: TRBJ2-1
abundance: .
CDR3nt: TGTGCCAGCAGCACGGAGGTCGGGGGTGAGCAGTTCTTC
CDR3aa: CASSTEVGGEQFF

d_gene: TRBD2
len: 16
v_gene: TRBV5-5
j_gene: TRBJ2-1
abundance: .
CDR3nt: TGTGCCAGCAGCTTGGGGGCGTTAGCGGGGGTCAATGAGCAGTTCTTC
CDR3aa: CASSLGALAGVNEQFF

d_gene: .
len: 15
v_gene: TRBV29-1
j_gene: TRBJ2-3
abundance: .
CDR3nt: TGCAGCGTTGAAGGGTGGGCAGGGTCAAAAGATACGCAGTATTTT
CDR3aa: CSVEGWAGSKDTQYF

d_gene: TRBD2
len: 14
v_gene: TRBV5-4
j_gene: TRBJ2-5
abundance: .
CDR3nt: TGTGCCAGCAGTGTAGCGGGGATGTGGAAGACCCAGTACTTC
CDR3aa: CASSVAGMWKTQYF

d_gene: .
len: 15
v_gene: TRBV30
j_gene: TRBJ1-2
abundance: .
CDR3nt: TGTGCCTGGAGTGCAAACAGGGATTTAGGGTATGGCTACACCTTC
CDR3aa: CAWSANRDLGYGYTF

d_gene: .
len: 15
v_gene: TRBV5-6
j_gene: TRBJ1-5
abundance: .
CDR3nt: TGTGCCAGCAGCGAAGGGACAAGAGGTGGTCAGCCCCAGCATTTT
CDR3aa: CASSEGTRGGQPQHF

d_gene: .
len: 13
v_gene: TRBV6-5
j_gene: TRBJ2-7
abundance: .
CDR3nt: TGTGCCAGCAGCGCTGGCAGAATCTACGAGCAGTACTTC
CDR3aa: CASSAGRIYEQYF

d_gene: TRBD1
len: 16
v_gene: TRBV5-1
j_gene: TRBJ2-1
abundance: .
CDR3nt: TGCGCCAGCAGCTCAGAGGGGGCTTATTCCTACAATGAGCAGTTCTTC
CDR3aa: CASSSEGAYSYNEQFF

d_gene: .
len: 13
v_gene: TRBV28
j_gene: TRBJ1-1
abundance: .
CDR3nt: TGTGCCAGCAGTATGGGCAGGGCGACTGAAGCTTTCTTT
CDR3aa: CASSMGRATEAFF

d_gene: TRBD1
len: 12
v_gene: TRBV5-6
j_gene: TRBJ1-1
abundance: .
CDR3nt: TGTGCCAGCAGCTGGGACAGGGAAAAAGCTTTCTTT
CDR3aa: CASSWDREKAFF

d_gene: TRBD1
len: 17
v_gene: TRBV27
j_gene: TRBJ2-6
abundance: .
CDR3nt: TGTGCCAGCAGCACCGGGACAGGGGTTCCTGGGGCCAACGTCCTGACTTTC
CDR3aa: CASSTGTGVPGANVLTF

d_gene: .
len: 15
v_gene: TRBV2
j_gene: TRBJ2-7
abundance: .
CDR3nt: TGTGCCAGCCGTGTCCGAACCACTCGCTCCTACGAGCAGTACTTC
CDR3aa: CASRVRTTRSYEQYF

d_gene: .
len: 13
v_gene: TRBV29-1
j_gene: TRBJ1-6
abundance: .
CDR3nt: TGCAGCGCCCTGTTCCGAGCAAATTCACCCCTCCACTTT
CDR3aa: CSALFRANSPLHF

d_gene: TRBD1
len: 15
v_gene: TRBV4-1
j_gene: TRBJ1-5
abundance: .
CDR3nt: TGCGCCAGCAGCCAGGCCGACAGGGCCTATCAGCCCCAGCATTTT
CDR3aa: CASSQADRAYQPQHF

d_gene: TRBD2
len: 18
v_gene: TRBV11-3
j_gene: TRBJ2-3
abundance: .
CDR3nt: TGTGCCAGCAGCTTAGGACTAGCGGGGGGGCGCGGTGGCGATACGCAGTATTTT
CDR3aa: CASSLGLAGGRGGDTQYF

d_gene: TRBD2
len: 15
v_gene: TRBV2
j_gene: TRBJ2-3
abundance: .
CDR3nt: TGTGCCAGCAACGGGAGGGCGTTTAGCACAGATACGCAGTATTTT
CDR3aa: CASNGRAFSTDTQYF

d_gene: TRBD1
len: 14
v_gene: TRBV7-3
j_gene: TRBJ2-1
abundance: .
CDR3nt: TGTGCCAGCAGCACACAGGGGGCTGTGGATGAGCAGTTCTTC
CDR3aa: CASSTQGAVDEQFF

d_gene: .
len: 18
v_gene: TRBV5-1
j_gene: TRBJ2-2
abundance: .
CDR3nt: TGCGCCAGCAGGCCCGGGACATACGTTACGGCGAACACCGGGGAGCTGTTTTTT
CDR3aa: CASRPGTYVTANTGELFF

d_gene: TRBD1
len: 17
v_gene: TRBV4-1
j_gene: TRBJ1-1
abundance: .
CDR3nt: TGCGCCAGCAGCCATCGTTCGCGGGACAGCGGGAACACTGAAGCTTTCTTT
CDR3aa: CASSHRSRDSGNTEAFF

d_gene: TRBD1
len: 14
v_gene: TRBV7-9
j_gene: TRBJ2-7
abundance: .
CDR3nt: TGTGCCAGCAGCGACCGGACAGGGATCTACGAGCAGTACTTC
CDR3aa: CASSDRTGIYEQYF

d_gene: .
len: 14
v_gene: TRBV7-2
j_gene: TRBJ1-6
abundance: .
CDR3nt: TGTGCCAGCACCACGGGACCGACTAGTTCACCCCTCCACTTT
CDR3aa: CASTTGPTSSPLHF

d_gene: .
len: 16
v_gene: TRBV2
j_gene: TRBJ2-6
abundance: .
CDR3nt: TGTGCCAGCAGTGAAGGTGGCAGAGCGGGGGCCAACGTCCTGACTTTC
CDR3aa: CASSEGGRAGANVLTF

d_gene: .
len: 16
v_gene: TRBV6-5
j_gene: TRBJ2-3
abundance: .
CDR3nt: TGTGCCAGCAGTTACTCCTTCGGTAGCTTGGCAGATACGCAGTATTTT
CDR3aa: CASSYSFGSLADTQYF

d_gene: TRBD1
len: 13
v_gene: TRBV7-9
j_gene: TRBJ1-5
abundance: .
CDR3nt: TGTGCCAGCAGCCAGACAGGGGGGCAGCCCCAGCATTTT
CDR3aa: CASSQTGGQPQHF

d_gene: TRBD1
len: 14
v_gene: TRBV18
j_gene: TRBJ1-1
abundance: .
CDR3nt: TGTGCCAGCTCAAAGCAGGGGGCTGGGACTGAAGCTTTCTTT
CDR3aa: CASSKQGAGTEAFF

d_gene: .
len: 13
v_gene: TRBV4-1
j_gene: TRBJ2-7
abundance: .
CDR3nt: TGCGCCAGCAGCCAAGCCGTTTTCTACGAGCAGTACTTC
CDR3aa: CASSQAVFYEQYF

d_gene: .
len: 15
v_gene: TRBV5-1
j_gene: TRBJ1-1
abundance: .
CDR3nt: TGCGCCAGCAGCTTGGCCCGGGACTCAAGCACTGAAGCTTTCTTT
CDR3aa: CASSLARDSSTEAFF

d_gene: .
len: 12
v_gene: TRBV5-1
j_gene: TRBJ2-1
abundance: once
CDR3nt: TGCGCCAGCAGGTCCAACCAGGGGGAGCAGTTCTTC
CDR3aa: CASRSNQGEQFF

d_gene: .
len: 13
v_gene: TRBV19
j_gene: TRBJ1-1
abundance: .
CDR3nt: TGTGCCAGTAGTATTAAAGGGGACACTGAAGCTTTCTTT
CDR3aa: CASSIKGDTEAFF

d_gene: .
len: 14
v_gene: TRBV2
j_gene: TRBJ1-6
abundance: .
CDR3nt: TGTGCCAGCAGTGTATCAGGGGTTGATTCACCCCTCCACTTT
CDR3aa: CASSVSGVDSPLHF

d_gene: TRBD2
len: 13
v_gene: TRBV7-2
j_gene: TRBJ2-1
abundance: .
CDR3nt: TGTGCCAGCGAAAGGACTAGATCCAATGAGCAGTTCTTC
CDR3aa: CASERTRSNEQFF

d_gene: .
len: 11
v_gene: TRBV30
j_gene: TRBJ1-1
abundance: .
CDR3nt: TGTGCCTGGAGCCGGAACACTGAAGCTTTCTTT
CDR3aa: CAWSRNTEAFF

d_gene: TRBD1
len: 15
v_gene: TRBV11-2
j_gene: TRBJ2-2
abundance: few
CDR3nt: TGTGCCAGCATCAAAAGGACAGGGAGCACCGGGGAGCTGTTTTTT
CDR3aa: CASIKRTGSTGELFF

d_gene: .
len: 15
v_gene: TRBV7-2
j_gene: TRBJ2-3
abundance: .
CDR3nt: TGTGCCAGCAGCCTCAGCCTCCCGGGGACAGATACGCAGTATTTT
CDR3aa: CASSLSLPGTDTQYF

d_gene: .
len: 16
v_gene: TRBV18
j_gene: TRBJ1-1
abundance: .
CDR3nt: TGTGCCAGCTCACCCCAAGGACAGAGTATGAACACTGAAGCTTTCTTT
CDR3aa: CASSPQGQSMNTEAFF

d_gene: .
len: 14
v_gene: TRBV11-3
j_gene: TRBJ2-3
abundance: .
CDR3nt: TGTGCCAGCAGCGAGGGAGCGATCACAGATACGCAGTATTTT
CDR3aa: CASSEGAITDTQYF

d_gene: .
len: 15
v_gene: TRBV28
j_gene: TRBJ1-4
abundance: .
CDR3nt: TGTGCCAGCAGGGGGGAGGGAACAACTAATGAAAAACTGTTTTTT
CDR3aa: CASRGEGTTNEKLFF

d_gene: .
len: 12
v_gene: TRBV5-6
j_gene: TRBJ1-4
abundance: .
CDR3nt: TGTGCCAGCAGCTATCAGGGGAAAAAACTGTTTTTT
CDR3aa: CASSYQGKKLFF

d_gene: TRBD2
len: 15
v_gene: TRBV10-3
j_gene: TRBJ2-1
abundance: .
CDR3nt: TGTGCCATCAGTGAAGAGACTAGCGCCTACAATGAGCAGTTCTTC
CDR3aa: CAISEETSAYNEQFF

d_gene: .
len: 16
v_gene: TRBV9
j_gene: TRBJ1-1
abundance: .
CDR3nt: TGTGCCAGCAGCGTAGTAGGGCAGGGAGGGAACACTGAAGCTTTCTTT
CDR3aa: CASSVVGQGGNTEAFF

d_gene: .
len: 16
v_gene: TRBV4-2
j_gene: TRBJ2-5
abundance: once
CDR3nt: TGTGCCAGCAGCCAAGCAATTTCACCAGGACAAGAGACCCAGTACTTC
CDR3aa: CASSQAISPGQETQYF

d_gene: TRBD1
len: 16
v_gene: TRBV2
j_gene: TRBJ2-6
abundance: .
CDR3nt: TGTGCCAGCAAGGGACAGAGGGCCTCTGGGGCCAACGTCCTGACTTTC
CDR3aa: CASKGQRASGANVLTF

d_gene: .
len: 15
v_gene: TRBV5-1
j_gene: TRBJ2-5
abundance: .
CDR3nt: TGCGCCAGCAGCCGATGGACAGACCCTCAAGAGACCCAGTACTTC
CDR3aa: CASSRWTDPQETQYF

d_gene: .
len: 13
v_gene: TRBV5-1
j_gene: TRBJ1-1
abundance: once
CDR3nt: TGCGCCAGCAGTACGACAGAGAACACTGAAGCTTTCTTT
CDR3aa: CASSTTENTEAFF

d_gene: TRBD1
len: 18
v_gene: TRBV27
j_gene: TRBJ2-2
abundance: .
CDR3nt: TGTGCCAGCAGTCCCCTCAGAGGAGCCAGGGGGCAAGCCGGGGAGCTGTTTTTT
CDR3aa: CASSPLRGARGQAGELFF

d_gene: .
len: 13
v_gene: TRBV2
j_gene: TRBJ1-4
abundance: .
CDR3nt: TGTGCCAGCAGTGATTCAGGGGTTGAAAAACTGTTTTTT
CDR3aa: CASSDSGVEKLFF

d_gene: .
len: 15
v_gene: TRBV6-1
j_gene: TRBJ1-1
abundance: .
CDR3nt: TGTGCCAGCAAAGGGGGGAGGGTCGGGAACCCTGAAGCTTTCTTT
CDR3aa: CASKGGRVGNPEAFF

d_gene: TRBD1
len: 13
v_gene: TRBV2
j_gene: TRBJ2-1
abundance: .
CDR3nt: TGTGCCAGCAGTGTTAGGGGGCGGGATGAGCAGTTCTTC
CDR3aa: CASSVRGRDEQFF

d_gene: TRBD1
len: 15
v_gene: TRBV7-2
j_gene: TRBJ1-6
abundance: .
CDR3nt: TGTGCCAGCAGCTTAGGTCTGACAGGGAGTTCACCCCTCCACTTT
CDR3aa: CASSLGLTGSSPLHF

d_gene: .
len: 16
v_gene: TRBV28
j_gene: TRBJ1-6
abundance: .
CDR3nt: TGTGCCAGCAGTCCTCCTGACAGCTCCTATAATTCACCCCTCCACTTT
CDR3aa: CASSPPDSSYNSPLHF